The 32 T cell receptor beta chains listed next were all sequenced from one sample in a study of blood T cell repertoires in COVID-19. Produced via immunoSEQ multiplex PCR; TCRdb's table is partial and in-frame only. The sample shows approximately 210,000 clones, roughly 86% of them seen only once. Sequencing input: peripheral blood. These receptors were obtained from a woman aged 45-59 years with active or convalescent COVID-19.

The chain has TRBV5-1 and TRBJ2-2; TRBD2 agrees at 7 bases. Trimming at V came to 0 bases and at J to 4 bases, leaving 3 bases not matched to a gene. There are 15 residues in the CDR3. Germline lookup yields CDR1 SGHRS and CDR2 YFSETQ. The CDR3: CASSLVGEGTGELFF. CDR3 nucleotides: TGCGCCAGCAGCTTGGTCGGGGAGGGCACCGGGGAGCTGTTTTTT. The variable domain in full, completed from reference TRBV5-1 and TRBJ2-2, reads KAGVTQTPRYLIKTRGQQVTLSCSPISGHRSVSWYQQTPGQGLQFLFEYFSETQRNKGNFPGRFSGRQFSNSRSEMNVSTLELGDSALYLCASSLVGEGTGELFFGEGSRLTVL.

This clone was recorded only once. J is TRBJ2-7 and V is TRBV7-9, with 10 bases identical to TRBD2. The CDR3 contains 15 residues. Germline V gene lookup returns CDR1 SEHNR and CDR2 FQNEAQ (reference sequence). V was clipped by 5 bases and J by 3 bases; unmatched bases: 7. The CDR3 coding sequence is TGTGCCAGCAGCCCGCTAGCGGGGGAGGGCTACGAGCAGTACGTC. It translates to CASSPLAGEGYEQYV.

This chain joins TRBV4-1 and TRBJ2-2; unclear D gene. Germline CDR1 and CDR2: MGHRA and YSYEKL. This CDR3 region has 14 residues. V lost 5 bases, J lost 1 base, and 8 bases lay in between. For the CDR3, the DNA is TGCGCCAGCAGCTTCGGTGGGAACACCGGGGAGCTGTTTTTT. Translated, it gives CASSFGGNTGELFF.

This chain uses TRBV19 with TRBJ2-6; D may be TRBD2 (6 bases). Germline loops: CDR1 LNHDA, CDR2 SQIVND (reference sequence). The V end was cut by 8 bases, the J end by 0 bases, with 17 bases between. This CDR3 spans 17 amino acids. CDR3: CASVGGHLPSGANVLTF. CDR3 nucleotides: TGTGCCAGTGTGGGAGGACATCTCCCCTCTGGGGCCAACGTCCTGACTTTC.

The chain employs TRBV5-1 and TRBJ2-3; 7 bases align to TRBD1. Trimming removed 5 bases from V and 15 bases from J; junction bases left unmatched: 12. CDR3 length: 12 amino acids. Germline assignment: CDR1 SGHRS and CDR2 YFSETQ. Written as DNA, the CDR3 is TGCGCCAGCAGGCAACCGGGACAGTACATTTATTTT. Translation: CASRQPGQYIYF. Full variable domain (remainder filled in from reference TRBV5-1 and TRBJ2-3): KAGVTQTPRYLIKTRGQQVTLSCSPISGHRSVSWYQQTPGQGLQFLFEYFSETQRNKGNFPGRFSGRQFSNSRSEMNVSTLELGDSALYLCASRQPGQYIYFGPGTRLTVL.

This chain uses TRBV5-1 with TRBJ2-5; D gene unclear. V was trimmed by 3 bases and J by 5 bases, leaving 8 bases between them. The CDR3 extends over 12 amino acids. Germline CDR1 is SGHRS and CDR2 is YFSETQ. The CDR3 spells CASSYPVETQYF. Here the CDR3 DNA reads TGCGCCAGCAGCTACCCGGTGGAGACCCAGTACTTC.

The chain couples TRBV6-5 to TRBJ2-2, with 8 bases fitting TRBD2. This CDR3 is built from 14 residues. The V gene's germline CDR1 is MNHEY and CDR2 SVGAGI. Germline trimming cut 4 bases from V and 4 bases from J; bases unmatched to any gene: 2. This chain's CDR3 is CASSSGLATGELFF. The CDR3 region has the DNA TGTGCCAGCAGTTCTGGACTAGCCACCGGGGAGCTGTTTTTT.

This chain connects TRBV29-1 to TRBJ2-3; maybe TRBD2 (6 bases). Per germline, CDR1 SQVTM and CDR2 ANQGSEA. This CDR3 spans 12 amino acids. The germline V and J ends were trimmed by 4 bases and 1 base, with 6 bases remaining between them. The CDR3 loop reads CSVASGTDTQYF. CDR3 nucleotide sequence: TGCAGCGTTGCTAGCGGCACAGATACGCAGTATTTT.

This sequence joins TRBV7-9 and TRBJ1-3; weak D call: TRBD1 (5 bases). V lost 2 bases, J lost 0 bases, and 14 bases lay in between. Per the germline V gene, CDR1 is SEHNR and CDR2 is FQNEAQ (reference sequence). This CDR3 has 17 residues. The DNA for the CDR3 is TGTGCCAGCAGCTTACAGGGTCATGCGAGCTCTGGAAACACCATATATTTT. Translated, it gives CASSLQGHASSGNTIYF. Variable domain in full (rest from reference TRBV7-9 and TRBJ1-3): DTGVSQNPRHKITKRGQNVTFRCDPISEHNRLYWYRQTLGQGPEFLTYFQNEAQLEKSRLLSDRFSAERPKGSFSTLEIQRTEQGDSAMYLCASSLQGHASSGNTIYFGEGSWLTVV.

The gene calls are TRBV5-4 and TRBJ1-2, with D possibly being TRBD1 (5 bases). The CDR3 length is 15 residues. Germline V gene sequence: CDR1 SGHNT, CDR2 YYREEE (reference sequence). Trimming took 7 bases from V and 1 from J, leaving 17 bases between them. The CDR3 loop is CASLGGADLNYGYTF. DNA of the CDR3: TGTGCCAGCCTGGGAGGGGCCGACCTTAACTATGGCTACACCTTC.

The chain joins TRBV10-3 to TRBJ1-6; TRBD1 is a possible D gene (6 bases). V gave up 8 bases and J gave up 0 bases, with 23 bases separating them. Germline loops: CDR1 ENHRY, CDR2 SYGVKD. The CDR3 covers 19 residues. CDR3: CAIGEGGQLGSSYNSPLHF. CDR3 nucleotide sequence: TGTGCCATCGGAGAAGGAGGACAGCTTGGAAGCTCCTATAATTCACCCCTCCACTTT.

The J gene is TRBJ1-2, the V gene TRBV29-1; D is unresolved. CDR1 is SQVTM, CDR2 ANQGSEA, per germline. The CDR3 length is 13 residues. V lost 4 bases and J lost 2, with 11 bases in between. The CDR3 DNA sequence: TGCAGCGTTGGGGAGGCCGCGAACTATGGCTACACCTTC. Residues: CSVGEAANYGYTF.

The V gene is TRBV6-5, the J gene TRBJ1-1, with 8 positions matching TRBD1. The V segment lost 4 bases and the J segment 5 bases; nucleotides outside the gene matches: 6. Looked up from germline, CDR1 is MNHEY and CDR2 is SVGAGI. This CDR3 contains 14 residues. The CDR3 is CASSSPRDRTEAFF. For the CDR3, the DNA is TGTGCCAGCAGTTCCCCTCGGGACAGGACTGAAGCTTTCTTT.

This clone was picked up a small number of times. The CDR3 here is CASSLGLYNEQFF. CDR3 DNA: TGCGCCAGCAGCCTGGGACTGTACAATGAGCAGTTCTTC. V and J are TRBV5-1 and TRBJ2-1; D may be TRBD2 (6 bases). The ends were cut back, 4 bases at V and 4 bases at J, with 9 bases in the middle. The CDR3 consists of 13 residues. The germline CDR1 and CDR2 sequences are SGHRS and YFSETQ.

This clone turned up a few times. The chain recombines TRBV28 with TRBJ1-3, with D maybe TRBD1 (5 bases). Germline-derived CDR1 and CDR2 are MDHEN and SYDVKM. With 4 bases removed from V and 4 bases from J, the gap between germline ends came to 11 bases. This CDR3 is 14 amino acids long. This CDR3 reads CASSSPDKGNTIYF. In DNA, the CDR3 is TGTGCCAGCAGTTCCCCGGACAAGGGAAACACCATATATTTT.

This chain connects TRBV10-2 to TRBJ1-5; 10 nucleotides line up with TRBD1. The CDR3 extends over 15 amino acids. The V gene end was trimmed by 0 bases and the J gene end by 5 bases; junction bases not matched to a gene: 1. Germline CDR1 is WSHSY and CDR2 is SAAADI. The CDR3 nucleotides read TGCGCCAGCAGTGAGTCGGGGACAGGGGATCAGCCCCAGCATTTT. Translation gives CASSESGTGDQPQHF.

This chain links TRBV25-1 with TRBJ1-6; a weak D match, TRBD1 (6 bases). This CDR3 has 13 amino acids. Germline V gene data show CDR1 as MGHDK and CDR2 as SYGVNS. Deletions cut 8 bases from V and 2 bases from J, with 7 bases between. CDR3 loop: CASGTTYNSPLHF. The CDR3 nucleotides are TGTGCCAGCGGGACAACCTATAATTCACCCCTCCACTTT.

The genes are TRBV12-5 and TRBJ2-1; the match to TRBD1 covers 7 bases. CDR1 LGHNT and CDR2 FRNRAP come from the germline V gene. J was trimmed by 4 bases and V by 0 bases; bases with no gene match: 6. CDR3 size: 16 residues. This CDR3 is CASGLVVGTVYNEQFF. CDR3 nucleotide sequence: TGTGCTAGTGGTTTGGTTGTAGGGACAGTATACAATGAGCAGTTCTTC.

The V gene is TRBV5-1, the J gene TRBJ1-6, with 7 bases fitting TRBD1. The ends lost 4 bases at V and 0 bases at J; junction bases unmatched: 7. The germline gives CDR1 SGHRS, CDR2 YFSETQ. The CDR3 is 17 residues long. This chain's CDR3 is CASSGTGQSSYNSPLHF. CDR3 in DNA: TGCGCCAGCAGCGGAACGGGACAGAGCTCCTATAATTCACCCCTCCACTTT.

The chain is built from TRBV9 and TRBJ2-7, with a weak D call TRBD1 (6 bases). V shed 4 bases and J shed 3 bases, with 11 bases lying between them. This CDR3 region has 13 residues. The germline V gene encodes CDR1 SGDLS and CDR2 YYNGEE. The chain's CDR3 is CASSPPGVYEQYF. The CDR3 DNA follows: TGTGCCAGCAGCCCCCCAGGGGTCTACGAGCAGTACTTC.

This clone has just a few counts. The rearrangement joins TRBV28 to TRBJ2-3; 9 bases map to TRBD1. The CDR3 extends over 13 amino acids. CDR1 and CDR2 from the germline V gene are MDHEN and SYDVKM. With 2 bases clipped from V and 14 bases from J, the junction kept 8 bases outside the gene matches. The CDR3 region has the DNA TGTGCCAGCAGTTTACTACAGGGGGCAGCCTTGTATTTT. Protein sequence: CASSLLQGAALYF.

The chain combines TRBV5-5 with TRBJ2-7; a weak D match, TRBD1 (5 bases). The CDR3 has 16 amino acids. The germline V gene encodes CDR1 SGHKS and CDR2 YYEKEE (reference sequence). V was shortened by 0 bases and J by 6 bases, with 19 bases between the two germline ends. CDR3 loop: CASSLAGQGTVLEQYV. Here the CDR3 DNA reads TGTGCCAGCAGCTTGGCCGGTCAGGGAACGGTTCTCGAGCAGTACGTC.

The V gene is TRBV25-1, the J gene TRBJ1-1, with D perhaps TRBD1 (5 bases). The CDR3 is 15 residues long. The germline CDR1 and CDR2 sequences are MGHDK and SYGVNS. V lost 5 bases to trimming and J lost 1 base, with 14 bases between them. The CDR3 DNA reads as TGTGCCAGCAGTCCCCAGGCGGGACCGAACACTGAAGCTTTCTTT. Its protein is CASSPQAGPNTEAFF. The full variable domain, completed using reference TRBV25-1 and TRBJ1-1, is EADIYQTPRYLVIGTGKKITLECSQTMGHDKMYWYQQDPGMELHLIHYSYGVNSTEKGDLSSESTVSRIRTEHFPLTLESARPSHTSQYLCASSPQAGPNTEAFFGQGTRLTVV.

This CDR3 is CASSRIRGNTEAFF. CDR3 coding DNA: TGTGCCAGCAGCCGCATCAGGGGGAACACTGAAGCTTTCTTT. This chain connects TRBV6-6 to TRBJ1-1; D perhaps matches TRBD1 (6 bases). The CDR3 has 14 residues. Trimming pared 6 bases from V and 1 base from J, leaving 12 bases between. Germline CDR1 MNHNY, CDR2 SVGAGI (reference sequence).

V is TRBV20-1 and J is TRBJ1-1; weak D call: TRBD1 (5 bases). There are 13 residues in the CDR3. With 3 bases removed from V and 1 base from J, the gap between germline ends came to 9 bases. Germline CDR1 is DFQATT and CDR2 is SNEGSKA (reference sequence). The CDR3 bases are TGCAGTGCTAGTAGACAGCCGAACACTGAAGCTTTCTTT. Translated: CSASRQPNTEAFF.

Here the CDR3 reads CASSLEAGKGNGYTF. The CDR3 coding sequence is TGCGCCAGCAGCTTGGAGGCAGGGAAGGGAAATGGCTACACCTTC. The chain carries TRBV5-1 and TRBJ1-2, with a tentative D call TRBD1 (5 bases). Per the germline V gene, CDR1 is SGHRS and CDR2 is YFSETQ. The CDR3 totals 15 residues. V was shortened by 0 bases and J by 6 bases, with 15 bases between the two germline ends.

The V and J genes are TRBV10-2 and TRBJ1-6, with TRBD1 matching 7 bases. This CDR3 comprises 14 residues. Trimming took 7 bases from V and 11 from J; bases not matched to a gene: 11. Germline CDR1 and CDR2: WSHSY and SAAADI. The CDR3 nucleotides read TGCGCCAGCACTTTCTGGCAGGGGGTACCACCCCTCCACTTT. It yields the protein CASTFWQGVPPLHF.

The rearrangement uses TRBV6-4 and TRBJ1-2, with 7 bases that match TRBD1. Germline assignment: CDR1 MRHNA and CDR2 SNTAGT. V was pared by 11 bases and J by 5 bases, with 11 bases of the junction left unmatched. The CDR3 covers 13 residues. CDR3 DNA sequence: TGTGCCGGGCGGACAGGACCCCTATATGGCTACACCTTC. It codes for CAGRTGPLYGYTF.

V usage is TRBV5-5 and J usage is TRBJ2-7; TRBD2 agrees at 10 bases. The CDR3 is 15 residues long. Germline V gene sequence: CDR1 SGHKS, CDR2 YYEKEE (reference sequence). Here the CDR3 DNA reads TGTGCCAGCAGTTTGGGAGCGGGGGGGACCTACGAGCAGTACGTC. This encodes CASSLGAGGTYEQYV.

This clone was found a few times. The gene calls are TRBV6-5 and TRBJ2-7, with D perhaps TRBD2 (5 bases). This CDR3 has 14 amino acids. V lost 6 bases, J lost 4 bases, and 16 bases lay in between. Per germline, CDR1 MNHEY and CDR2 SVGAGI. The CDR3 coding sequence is TGTGCCAGCAGGCCGGGAAACCAAGGTTACGAGCAGTACTTC. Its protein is CASRPGNQGYEQYF.

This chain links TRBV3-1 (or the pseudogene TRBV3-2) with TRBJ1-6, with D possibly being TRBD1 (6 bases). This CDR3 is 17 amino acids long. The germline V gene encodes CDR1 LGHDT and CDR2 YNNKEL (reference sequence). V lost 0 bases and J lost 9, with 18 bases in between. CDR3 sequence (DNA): TGTGCCAGCAGCCAAGAAGCCAGGGGAAGGGTTGCTTCACCCCTCCACTTT. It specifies CASSQEARGRVASPLHF.

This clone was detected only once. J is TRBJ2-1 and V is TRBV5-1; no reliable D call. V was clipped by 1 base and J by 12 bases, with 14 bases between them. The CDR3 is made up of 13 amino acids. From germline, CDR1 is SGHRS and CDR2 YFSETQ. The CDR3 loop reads CASSLMLLSGQFF. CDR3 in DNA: TGCGCCAGCAGCTTGATGCTCCTTAGTGGGCAGTTCTTC.